This T cell receptor beta chain was captured in a study of PD-L1 blockade in urothelial cancer. Study-wide background: About 90% of the 29 patients were males with bladder-origin urothelial cancer. Across blood samples, T cells had a median count of 141,255.

The study's findings and limits: Expansion of tumor-associated blood clones at 3 weeks was greater in durable-benefit patients. Pretreatment TCR clonality in blood, when below the median, was predictive of better survival.

Notes on this clone: Its antigen is undetermined.

Germline V gene lookup returns CDR1 MDHEN and CDR2 SYDVKM. This CDR3 is 19 amino acids long. The V gene lost 6 bases and the J gene lost 3 bases, with 29 bases spanning the gap. Method: immunoSEQ multiplex PCR; TCRdb's copy keeps in-frame clones and lacks some. The top ten clones hold around 4.7% of a sample with about 70,000 clones, 84% of them seen once. Sequenced here: PBMCs, sampled around atezolizumab (anti-PD-L1) treatment. This chain joins TRBV28 and TRBJ2-5; a possible D gene is TRBD2 (7 bases). This TCR was recovered from an older man with urothelial cancer. In DNA form, the CDR3 reads TGTGCCAGCAGCCTAGCCGGACTAGGGGGAAACCCCACCAAAGAGACCCAGTACTTC. Protein product: CASSLAGLGGNPTKETQYF.